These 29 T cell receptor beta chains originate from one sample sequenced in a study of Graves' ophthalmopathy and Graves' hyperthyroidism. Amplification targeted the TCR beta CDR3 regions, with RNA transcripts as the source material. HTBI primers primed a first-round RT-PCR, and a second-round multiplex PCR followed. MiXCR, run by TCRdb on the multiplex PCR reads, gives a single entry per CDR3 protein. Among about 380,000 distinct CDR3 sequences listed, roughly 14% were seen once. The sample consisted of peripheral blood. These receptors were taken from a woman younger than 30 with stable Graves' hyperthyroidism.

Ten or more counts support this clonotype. The DNA for the CDR3 is TGTGCCAGCAGGCTCCGGGGGGTCTATGGCTACACCTTC. It translates to CASRLRGVYGYTF. The genes are TRBV7-2 and TRBJ1-2, with a weak D call TRBD1 (5 bases). V was shortened by 6 bases and J by 4 bases, with 12 bases between the two germline ends. This CDR3 spans 13 amino acids. Germline CDR1 is SGHTA and CDR2 is FQGNSA.

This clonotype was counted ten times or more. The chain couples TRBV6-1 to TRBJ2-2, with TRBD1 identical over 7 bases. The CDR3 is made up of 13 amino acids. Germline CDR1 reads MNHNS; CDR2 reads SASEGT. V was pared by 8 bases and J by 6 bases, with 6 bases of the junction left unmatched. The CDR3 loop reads CASGQETPGELFF. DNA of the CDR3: TGTGCCAGCGGACAGGAGACACCCGGGGAGCTGTTTTTT.

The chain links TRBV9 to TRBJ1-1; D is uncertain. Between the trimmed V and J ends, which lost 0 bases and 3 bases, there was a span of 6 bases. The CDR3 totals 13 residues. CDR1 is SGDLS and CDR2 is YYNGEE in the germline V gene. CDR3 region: CASSVEVYTEAFF. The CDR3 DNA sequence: TGTGCCAGCAGCGTAGAGGTTTACACTGAAGCTTTCTTT.

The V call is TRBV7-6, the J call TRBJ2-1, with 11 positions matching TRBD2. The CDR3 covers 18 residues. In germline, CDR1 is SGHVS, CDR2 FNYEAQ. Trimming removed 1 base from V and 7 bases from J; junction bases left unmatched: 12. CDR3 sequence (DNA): TGTGCCAGCAGCTTAGTGGCCGTAGCGGGGGGGCCGGGGAATGAGCAGTTCTTC. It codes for CASSLVAVAGGPGNEQFF.

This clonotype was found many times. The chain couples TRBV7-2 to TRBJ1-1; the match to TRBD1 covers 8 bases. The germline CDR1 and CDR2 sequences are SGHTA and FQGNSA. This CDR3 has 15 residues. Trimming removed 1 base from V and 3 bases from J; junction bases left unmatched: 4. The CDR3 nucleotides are TGTGCCAGCAGCTTAGTAGGGACAGGTTACACTGAAGCTTTCTTT. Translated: CASSLVGTGYTEAFF.

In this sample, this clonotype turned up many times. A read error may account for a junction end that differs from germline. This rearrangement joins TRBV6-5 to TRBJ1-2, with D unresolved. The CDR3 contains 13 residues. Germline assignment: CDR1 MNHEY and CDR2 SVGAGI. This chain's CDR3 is CASSYRGSRGYAF. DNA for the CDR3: TGTGCCAGCAGTTACCGTGGCAGCCGGGGTTACGCCTTC.

The CDR3 coding sequence is TGTGCCAGCAGTGAGACTAGCGGGAGATTGGTCGAGCAGTACTTC. This translates into CASSETSGRLVEQYF. V gene TRBV2 combines with J gene TRBJ2-7, with 12 positions matching TRBD2. After removal of 3 bases from V and 6 bases from J, the junction contained 6 bases not matched to a gene. The CDR3 length is 15 residues. CDR1 and CDR2 from the germline V gene are SNHLY and FYNNEI. The full variable domain, with the rest looked up from reference TRBV2 and TRBJ2-7, is EPEVTQTPSHQVTQMGQEVILRCVPISNHLYFYWYRQILGQKVEFLVSFYNNEISEKSEIFDDQFSVERPDGSNFTLKIRSTKLEDSAMYFCASSETSGRLVEQYFGPGTRLTVT.

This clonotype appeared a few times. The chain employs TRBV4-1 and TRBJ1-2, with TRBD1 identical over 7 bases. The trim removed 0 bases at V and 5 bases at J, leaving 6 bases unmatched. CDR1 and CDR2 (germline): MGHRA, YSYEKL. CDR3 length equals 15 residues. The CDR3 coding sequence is TGCGCCAGCAGCCAAGAAGACAGGGATATGTATGGCTACACCTTC. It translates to CASSQEDRDMYGYTF.

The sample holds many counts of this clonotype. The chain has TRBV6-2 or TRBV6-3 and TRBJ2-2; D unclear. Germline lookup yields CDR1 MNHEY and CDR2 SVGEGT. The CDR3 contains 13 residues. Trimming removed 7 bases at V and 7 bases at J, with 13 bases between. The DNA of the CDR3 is TGTGCCAGCAAACCGGACCTCCTCGGGGAGCTGTTTTTT. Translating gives CASKPDLLGELFF.

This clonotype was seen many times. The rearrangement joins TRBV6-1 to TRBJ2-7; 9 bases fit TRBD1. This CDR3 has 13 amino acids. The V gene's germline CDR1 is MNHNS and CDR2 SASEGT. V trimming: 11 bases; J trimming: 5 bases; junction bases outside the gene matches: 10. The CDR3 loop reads CAGTGGQGDEQYF. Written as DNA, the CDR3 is TGTGCCGGTACGGGGGGACAGGGCGACGAGCAGTACTTC.

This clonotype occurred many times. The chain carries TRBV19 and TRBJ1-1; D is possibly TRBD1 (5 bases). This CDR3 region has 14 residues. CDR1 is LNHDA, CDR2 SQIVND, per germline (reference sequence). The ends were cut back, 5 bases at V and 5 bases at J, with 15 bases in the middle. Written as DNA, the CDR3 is TGTGCCAGTAGTCTGGGGGGGGGTGTGACTGAAGCTTTCTTT. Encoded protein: CASSLGGGVTEAFF. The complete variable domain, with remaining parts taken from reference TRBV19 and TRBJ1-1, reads DGGITQSPKYLFRKEGQNVTLSCEQNLNHDAMYWYRQDPGQGLRLIYYSQIVNDFQKGDIAEGYSVSREKKESFPLTVTSAQKNPTAFYLCASSLGGGVTEAFFGQGTRLTVV.

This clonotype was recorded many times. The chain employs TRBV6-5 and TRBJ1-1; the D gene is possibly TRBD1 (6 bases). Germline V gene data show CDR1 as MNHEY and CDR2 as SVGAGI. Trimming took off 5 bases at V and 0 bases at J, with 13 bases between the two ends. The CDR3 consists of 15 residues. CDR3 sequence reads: CASSHNREMNTEAFF. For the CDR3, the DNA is TGTGCCAGCAGTCACAACAGGGAAATGAACACTGAAGCTTTCTTT.

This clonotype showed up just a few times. The CDR3 DNA reads TGCGCCAGCAGCCAAGAGGGGACTAGCGGGGGAAAAGAGACCCAGTACTTC. Translating it yields CASSQEGTSGGKETQYF. The chain couples TRBV4-1 to TRBJ2-5; 14 nucleotides match TRBD2. Germline V gene data show CDR1 as MGHRA and CDR2 as YSYEKL. The CDR3 contains 17 residues. Trimming at V came to 0 bases and at J to 3 bases, leaving 3 bases not matched to a gene.

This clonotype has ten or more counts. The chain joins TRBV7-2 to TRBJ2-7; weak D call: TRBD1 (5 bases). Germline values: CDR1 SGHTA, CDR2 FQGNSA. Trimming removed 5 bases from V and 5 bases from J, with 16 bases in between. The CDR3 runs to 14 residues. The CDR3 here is CASSTTGRHHEQYF. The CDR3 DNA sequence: TGTGCCAGCAGCACCACAGGCAGGCACCACGAGCAGTACTTC.

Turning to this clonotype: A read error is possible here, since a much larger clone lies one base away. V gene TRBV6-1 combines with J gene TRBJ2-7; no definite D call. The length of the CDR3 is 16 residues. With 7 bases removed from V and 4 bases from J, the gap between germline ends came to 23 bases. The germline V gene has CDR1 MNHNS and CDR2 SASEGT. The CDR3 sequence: CASIRTRATVLYEQYF. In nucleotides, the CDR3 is TGTGCCAGCATCCGAACTCGGGCCACGGTCTTATACGAGCAGTACTTC.

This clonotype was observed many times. For the CDR3, the DNA is TGTGCCAGCAGCCAAGGACAGGCCTACGAGCAGTACTTC. It translates to CASSQGQAYEQYF. V usage is TRBV11-2 and J usage is TRBJ2-7; the match to TRBD1 covers 7 bases. This CDR3 comprises 13 residues. With 5 bases clipped from V and 2 bases from J, the junction kept 3 bases outside the gene matches. Germline CDR1 is SGHAT and CDR2 is FQNNGV.

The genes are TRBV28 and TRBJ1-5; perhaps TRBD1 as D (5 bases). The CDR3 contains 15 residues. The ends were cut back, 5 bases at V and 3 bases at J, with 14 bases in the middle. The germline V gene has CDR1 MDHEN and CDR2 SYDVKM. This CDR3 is CASSAPTEINQPQHF. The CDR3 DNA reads TGTGCCAGCAGTGCCCCGACAGAGATCAATCAGCCCCAGCATTTT. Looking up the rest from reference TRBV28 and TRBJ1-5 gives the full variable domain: DVKVTQSSRYLVKRTGEKVFLECVQDMDHENMFWYRQDPGLGLRLIYFSYDVKMKEKGDIPEGYSVSREKKERFSLILESASTNQTSMYLCASSAPTEINQPQHFGDGTRLSIL.

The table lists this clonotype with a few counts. The CDR3 reads CASGTAYGYTF. CDR3 bases: TGTGCCAGTGGGACAGCCTATGGCTACACCTTC. The rearrangement links TRBV19 to TRBJ1-2; 7 nucleotides align to TRBD1. After removal of 8 bases from V and 4 bases from J, the junction contained 1 base not matched to a gene. This CDR3 is built from 11 residues. CDR1 and CDR2 (germline): LNHDA, SQIVND (reference sequence).

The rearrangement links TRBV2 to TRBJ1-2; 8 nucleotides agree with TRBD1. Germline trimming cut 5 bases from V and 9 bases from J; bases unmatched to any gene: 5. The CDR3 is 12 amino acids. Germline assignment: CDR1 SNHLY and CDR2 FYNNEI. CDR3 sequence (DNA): TGTGCCAGCAGTACGACAGGGGATAGCTACACCTTC. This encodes CASSTTGDSYTF. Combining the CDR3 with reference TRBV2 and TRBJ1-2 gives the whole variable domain EPEVTQTPSHQVTQMGQEVILRCVPISNHLYFYWYRQILGQKVEFLVSFYNNEISEKSEIFDDQFSVERPDGSNFTLKIRSTKLEDSAMYFCASSTTGDSYTFGSGTRLTVV.

CDR3 amino acids: CSARVRGAGFSSDSYEQYF. The CDR3 DNA is TGCAGTGCTAGAGTTAGGGGGGCCGGGTTTTCAAGCGACTCCTACGAGCAGTACTTC. The J gene is TRBJ2-7, the V gene TRBV20-1; D assignment may be TRBD1 or TRBD2 (6 bases each). V was trimmed by 1 base and J by 0 bases, leaving 25 bases between them. This CDR3 spans 19 amino acids. Looked up from germline, CDR1 is DFQATT and CDR2 is SNEGSKA (reference sequence).

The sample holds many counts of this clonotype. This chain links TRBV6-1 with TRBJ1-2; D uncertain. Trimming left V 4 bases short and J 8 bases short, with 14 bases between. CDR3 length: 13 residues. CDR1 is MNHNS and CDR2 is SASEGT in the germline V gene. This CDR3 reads CASSAVVGWGYTF. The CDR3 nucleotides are TGTGCCAGCAGTGCCGTAGTGGGATGGGGCTACACCTTC.

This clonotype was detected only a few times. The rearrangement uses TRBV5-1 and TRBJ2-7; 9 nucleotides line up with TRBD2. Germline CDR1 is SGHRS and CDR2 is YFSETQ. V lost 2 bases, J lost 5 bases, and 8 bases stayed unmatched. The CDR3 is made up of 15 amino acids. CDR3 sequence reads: CASSLPSGGNDEQYF. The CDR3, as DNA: TGCGCCAGCAGCTTACCCAGCGGGGGGAACGACGAGCAGTACTTC.

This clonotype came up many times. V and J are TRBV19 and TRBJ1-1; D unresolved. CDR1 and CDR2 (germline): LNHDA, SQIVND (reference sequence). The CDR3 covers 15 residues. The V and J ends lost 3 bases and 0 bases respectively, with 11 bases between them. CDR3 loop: CASSIRQQMNTEAFF. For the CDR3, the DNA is TGTGCCAGTAGTATCCGTCAACAGATGAACACTGAAGCTTTCTTT.

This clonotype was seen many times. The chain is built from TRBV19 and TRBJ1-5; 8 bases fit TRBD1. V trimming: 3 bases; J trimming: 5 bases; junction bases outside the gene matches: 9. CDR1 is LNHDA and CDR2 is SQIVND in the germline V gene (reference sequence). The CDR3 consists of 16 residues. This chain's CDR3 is CASSIPSTGGYQPQHF. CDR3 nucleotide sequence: TGTGCCAGTAGTATCCCTTCTACAGGGGGATATCAGCCCCAGCATTTT.

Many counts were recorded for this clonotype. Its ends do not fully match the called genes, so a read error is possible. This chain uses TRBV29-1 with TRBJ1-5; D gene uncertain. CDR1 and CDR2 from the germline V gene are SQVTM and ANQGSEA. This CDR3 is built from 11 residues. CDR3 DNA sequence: TGCAGCGTTGAAGATGAGGCCCTTACCTATTTT. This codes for CSVEDEALTYF.

The CDR3 protein is CASRVRDRGRNSPLHF. For the CDR3, the DNA is TGTGCCAGTCGAGTCCGGGACAGGGGGCGTAATTCACCCCTCCACTTT. The chain employs TRBV19 and TRBJ1-6; 12 positions agree with TRBD1. The germline V gene has CDR1 LNHDA and CDR2 SQIVND (reference sequence). This CDR3 is 16 amino acids long. V was pared by 8 bases and J by 6 bases, with 8 bases of the junction left unmatched. The complete variable domain, with remaining parts taken from reference TRBV19 and TRBJ1-6, reads DGGITQSPKYLFRKEGQNVTLSCEQNLNHDAMYWYRQDPGQGLRLIYYSQIVNDFQKGDIAEGYSVSREKKESFPLTVTSAQKNPTAFYLCASRVRDRGRNSPLHFGNGTRLTVT.

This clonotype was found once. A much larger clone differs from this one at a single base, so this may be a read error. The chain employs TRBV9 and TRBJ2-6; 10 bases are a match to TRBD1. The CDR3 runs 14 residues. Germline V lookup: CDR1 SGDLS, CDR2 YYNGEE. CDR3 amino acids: CASSVAPGQGELAF. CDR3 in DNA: TGTGCCAGCAGCGTAGCTCCTGGACAGGGGGAGTTGGCTTTC. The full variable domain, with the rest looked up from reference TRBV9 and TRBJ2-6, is DSGVTQTPKHLITATGQRVTLRCSPRSGDLSVYWYQQSLDQGLQFLIQYYNGEERAKGNILERFSAQQFPDLHSELNLSSLELGDSALYFCASSVAPGQGELAFGAGSRLTVL.

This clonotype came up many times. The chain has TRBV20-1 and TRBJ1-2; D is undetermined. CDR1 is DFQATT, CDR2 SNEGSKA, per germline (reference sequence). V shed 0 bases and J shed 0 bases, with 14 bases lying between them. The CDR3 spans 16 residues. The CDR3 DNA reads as TGCAGTGCTAGAGAGGCCCCAGGCCTGGCTAACTATGGCTACACCTTC. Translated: CSAREAPGLANYGYTF.

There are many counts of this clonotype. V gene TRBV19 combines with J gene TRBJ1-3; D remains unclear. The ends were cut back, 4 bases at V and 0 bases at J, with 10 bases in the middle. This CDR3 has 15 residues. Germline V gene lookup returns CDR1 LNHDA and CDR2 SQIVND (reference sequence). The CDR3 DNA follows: TGTGCCAGTAGTACCGACACGAACTCTGGAAACACCATATATTTT. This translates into CASSTDTNSGNTIYF.